The 32 T cell receptor beta chains in this list originate from one sample, sequenced in a study of T cell changes during pregnancy in multiple sclerosis. The protocol was immunoSEQ multiplex PCR, while the TCRdb copy is restricted to in-frame clones and leaves out a portion. The sample lists 75,000 to 90,000 clones; around 90% were seen once. Sequences were derived from CD4+ T cells from peripheral blood mononuclear cells, sampled before pregnancy. The receptors derive from a female donor with multiple sclerosis, enrolled in a pregnancy study.

V usage is TRBV5-1 and J usage is TRBJ2-6; D might be TRBD1 (5 bases). Germline loops: CDR1 SGHRS, CDR2 YFSETQ. The CDR3 has 18 amino acids. V was clipped by 0 bases and J by 0 bases, with 13 bases between them. The CDR3 spells CASSLGGALPSGANVLTF. The CDR3 DNA follows: TGCGCCAGCAGCTTGGGTGGGGCCCTCCCCTCTGGGGCCAACGTCCTGACTTTC.

The chain combines TRBV9 with TRBJ2-5, with 9 bases identical to TRBD2. J was trimmed by 1 base and V by 0 bases; bases with no gene match: 4. The CDR3 runs 16 residues. Germline assignment: CDR1 SGDLS and CDR2 YYNGEE. DNA for the CDR3: TGTGCCAGCAGCGTAGTTAGCGGGGGCCCCCAAGAGACCCAGTACTTC. This encodes CASSVVSGGPQETQYF.

The rearrangement links TRBV14 to TRBJ2-3; no definite D call. The germline CDR1 and CDR2 sequences are SGHDN and FVKESK. V was trimmed by 6 bases and J by 4 bases, leaving 17 bases between them. This CDR3 region has 15 residues. The CDR3 sequence: CASSRNLVGADTQYF. For the CDR3, the DNA is TGTGCCAGCAGTCGTAACTTAGTGGGCGCAGATACGCAGTATTTT.

The chain recombines TRBV5-1 with TRBJ2-7, with D unclear. The CDR3 runs 11 residues. CDR1 is SGHRS, CDR2 YFSETQ, per germline. Trimming removed 4 bases at V and 2 bases at J, with 4 bases between. The DNA for the CDR3 is TGCGCCAGCAGCGCTACCTACGAGCAGTACTTC. Protein product: CASSATYEQYF.

This clone has just one count. V is TRBV7-9 and J is TRBJ2-5; 10 bases align to TRBD1. Germline V gene data show CDR1 as SEHNR and CDR2 as FQNEAQ (reference sequence). The CDR3 runs to 15 residues. The V and J ends lost 1 base and 4 bases, in that order; junction bases with no gene match: 3. The CDR3: CASSLGQGARETQYF. For the CDR3, the DNA is TGTGCCAGCAGCTTAGGACAGGGGGCGCGAGAGACCCAGTACTTC.

By share, this clone ranks as medium-sized (0.01 to 0.1%). The sample carries other DNA sequences with the same CDR3. The chain combines TRBV5-4 with TRBJ2-2; 9 bases are shared with TRBD1. The ends lost 4 bases at V and 5 bases at J; junction bases unmatched: 6. The CDR3 totals 15 residues. From germline, CDR1 is SGHNT and CDR2 YYREEE (reference sequence). The CDR3 DNA follows: TGTGCCAGCAGCCCAACAGGGGGCCGGACCGGGGAGCTGTTTTTT. It codes for CASSPTGGRTGELFF.

This rearrangement joins TRBV25-1 to TRBJ2-7; D not resolved. The CDR3 has 12 residues. Germline lookup yields CDR1 MGHDK and CDR2 SYGVNS. Trimming removed 5 bases at V and 4 bases at J, with 9 bases between. CDR3 nucleotide sequence: TGTGCCAGCAGTCACCAGTCATACGAGCAGTACTTC. Its protein is CASSHQSYEQYF.

The CDR3 nucleotides are TGCGCCAGCAGCTTGTTTGCTACGGAGCTCTCCTACAATGAGCAGTTCTTC. It translates to CASSLFATELSYNEQFF. The rearrangement uses TRBV5-1 and TRBJ2-1; D unclear. This CDR3 spans 17 amino acids. Trimming took 1 base from V and 0 from J, leaving 14 bases between them. Germline assignment: CDR1 SGHRS and CDR2 YFSETQ.

V is TRBV19 and J is TRBJ2-3, with 8 nucleotides matching TRBD1. The CDR3 loop spans 13 amino acids. Germline lookup yields CDR1 LNHDA and CDR2 SQIVND (reference sequence). Germline trimming cut 6 bases from V and 3 bases from J; bases unmatched to any gene: 2. The DNA of the CDR3 is TGTGCCAGTAGACGACAGGGGACAGATACGCAGTATTTT. Its translation is CASRRQGTDTQYF. Full variable domain (outside the CDR3, taken from reference TRBV19 and TRBJ2-3): DGGITQSPKYLFRKEGQNVTLSCEQNLNHDAMYWYRQDPGQGLRLIYYSQIVNDFQKGDIAEGYSVSREKKESFPLTVTSAQKNPTAFYLCASRRQGTDTQYFGPGTRLTVL.

J is TRBJ2-5 and V is TRBV7-9, with D possibly matching TRBD2 (6 bases). The V end was cut by 7 bases, the J end by 2 bases, with 20 bases between. This CDR3 is 16 amino acids long. CDR1 and CDR2 (germline): SEHNR, FQNEAQ (reference sequence). The chain's CDR3 is CASNFGSGSRQETQYF. The CDR3 DNA sequence: TGTGCCAGCAACTTCGGGAGTGGCAGCAGGCAAGAGACCCAGTACTTC. Based on the CDR3 plus reference TRBV7-9 and TRBJ2-5, the full variable domain is DTGVSQNPRHKITKRGQNVTFRCDPISEHNRLYWYRQTLGQGPEFLTYFQNEAQLEKSRLLSDRFSAERPKGSFSTLEIQRTEQGDSAMYLCASNFGSGSRQETQYFGPGTRLLVL.

As regards this clone: Other DNA sequences in the same sample also yield this CDR3. The gene calls are TRBV7-2 and TRBJ2-1, with a possible D match to TRBD2 (6 bases). In germline, CDR1 is SGHTA, CDR2 FQGNSA. This CDR3 is built from 15 residues. The germline V and J ends were trimmed by 1 base and 1 base, with 8 bases remaining between them. Here the CDR3 reads CASSLVGGSYNEQFF. CDR3 in DNA: TGTGCCAGCAGCTTAGTCGGGGGATCCTACAATGAGCAGTTCTTC.

The chain has TRBV5-1 and TRBJ1-3; D not resolved. This CDR3 has 15 amino acids. Between the trimmed V and J ends, which lost 3 bases and 0 bases, there was a span of 10 bases. Germline-derived CDR1 and CDR2 are SGHRS and YFSETQ. The CDR3 region has the DNA TGCGCCAGCAGCTCGGACGGGATCTCTGGAAACACCATATATTTT. It specifies CASSSDGISGNTIYF.

The J gene is TRBJ1-1, the V gene TRBV5-1, with D hard to call. Trimming removed 3 bases from V and 1 base from J, with 10 bases in between. The CDR3 loop spans 14 amino acids. The germline V gene encodes CDR1 SGHRS and CDR2 YFSETQ. CDR3 in amino acids: CASSYAGRNTEAFF. As DNA, the CDR3 is TGCGCCAGCAGCTATGCCGGGAGGAACACTGAAGCTTTCTTT.

V and J are TRBV9 and TRBJ2-2, with D perhaps TRBD1 (6 bases). In germline, CDR1 is SGDLS, CDR2 YYNGEE. The CDR3 sequence is 16 residues long. V was trimmed by 4 bases and J by 4 bases, leaving 17 bases between them. The CDR3 sequence is CASSYNTGWGTGELFF. The DNA for the CDR3 is TGTGCCAGCAGCTATAACACAGGGTGGGGCACCGGGGAGCTGTTTTTT. Supplemented by reference TRBV9 and TRBJ2-2, the full variable domain reads DSGVTQTPKHLITATGQRVTLRCSPRSGDLSVYWYQQSLDQGLQFLIQYYNGEERAKGNILERFSAQQFPDLHSELNLSSLELGDSALYFCASSYNTGWGTGELFFGEGSRLTVL.

The chain uses TRBV15 and TRBJ2-1; 8 nucleotides match TRBD1. The CDR3 extends over 14 amino acids. CDR1 and CDR2 from the germline V gene are LNHNV and YYDKDF (reference sequence). The V gene end was trimmed by 8 bases and the J gene end by 7 bases; junction bases not matched to a gene: 10. The CDR3 region has the DNA TGTGCCACCCTTGGACAGGGCGTAAGGAATGAGCAGTTCTTC. Amino acids: CATLGQGVRNEQFF.

The gene calls are TRBV27 and TRBJ2-6, with no clear D. The CDR3 runs to 16 residues. V was clipped by 6 bases and J by 2 bases, with 14 bases between them. Germline V CDR1 and CDR2: MNHEY, SMNVEV (reference sequence). The CDR3 DNA is TGTGCCAGCAGGTCCTTTAGCTTAACTGGGGCCAACGTCCTGACTTTC. Encoded protein: CASRSFSLTGANVLTF.

The rearrangement joins TRBV30 to TRBJ2-7, with 10 bases matching TRBD1. Germline lookup yields CDR1 GTSNPN and CDR2 SVGIG (reference sequence). This CDR3 has 15 residues. V gave up 2 bases and J gave up 3 bases; unmatched junction bases: 7. This CDR3 is CAWSSLGTGVYEQYF. DNA for the CDR3: TGTGCCTGGAGTTCCCTCGGGACAGGGGTCTACGAGCAGTACTTC.

This rearrangement joins TRBV6-1 to TRBJ1-5; D is perhaps TRBD1 (5 bases). CDR1 MNHNS and CDR2 SASEGT come from the germline V gene. V was clipped by 2 bases and J by 6 bases, with 8 bases between them. The CDR3 is 13 amino acids. The CDR3 sequence: CASSELGVQPQHF. The DNA of the CDR3 is TGTGCCAGCAGTGAATTAGGGGTTCAGCCCCAGCATTTT.

The chain recombines TRBV18 with TRBJ2-7; TRBD2 matches at 8 bases. Looked up from germline, CDR1 is KGHSH and CDR2 is LQKENI. The CDR3 sequence is 16 residues long. After removal of 1 base from V and 2 bases from J, the junction contained 7 bases not matched to a gene. The CDR3 nucleotides read TGTGCCAGCTCACCACGGGCGCGGGAGGTCCCCTACGAGCAGTACTTC. Encoded protein: CASSPRAREVPYEQYF.

The chain combines TRBV5-1 with TRBJ2-1; 8 nucleotides line up with TRBD1. The CDR3 covers 15 residues. After removal of 3 bases from V and 7 bases from J, the junction contained 9 bases not matched to a gene. The V gene's germline CDR1 is SGHRS and CDR2 YFSETQ. CDR3 protein: CASSWERQGRNEQFF. CDR3 bases: TGCGCCAGCAGCTGGGAGCGACAGGGGCGAAATGAGCAGTTCTTC.

This clone came up a few times. V gene TRBV28 combines with J gene TRBJ1-1, with 8 nucleotides matching TRBD1. V shed 5 bases and J 2 bases; nucleotides not matched to a gene: 1. Looked up from germline, CDR1 is MDHEN and CDR2 is SYDVKM. This CDR3 comprises 13 residues. CDR3 bases: TGTGCCAGCAGTGACAGGGGAAACACTGAAGCTTTCTTT. Its protein product is CASSDRGNTEAFF.

This chain links TRBV28 with TRBJ1-4; D call uncertain. CDR3 size: 15 residues. In germline, CDR1 is MDHEN, CDR2 SYDVKM. Trimming removed 4 bases at V and 5 bases at J, with 14 bases between. CDR3 bases: TGTGCCAGCAGTTCTCGGGTCCGTAGAAATGAAAAACTGTTTTTT. Its protein is CASSSRVRRNEKLFF.

This sequence joins TRBV2 and TRBJ2-5; 8 nucleotides line up with TRBD2. There are 13 residues in the CDR3. The V and J ends lost 6 bases and 2 bases, in that order; junction bases with no gene match: 2. Germline V gene sequence: CDR1 SNHLY, CDR2 FYNNEI. This CDR3 reads CASSGGGQETQYF. CDR3 nucleotide sequence: TGTGCCAGCAGCGGGGGGGGGCAAGAGACCCAGTACTTC.

The chain has TRBV5-1 and TRBJ2-7; no clear D gene. Germline V CDR1 and CDR2: SGHRS, YFSETQ. V lost 4 bases and J lost 1, with 12 bases in between. This CDR3 is built from 14 residues. The CDR3 nucleotides are TGCGCCAGCAGCCCATACAGCATTTCCTACGAGCAGTACTTC. Protein product: CASSPYSISYEQYF.

The V and J genes are TRBV28 and TRBJ2-2, with TRBD1 as a possible D gene (6 bases). Germline loops: CDR1 MDHEN, CDR2 SYDVKM. This CDR3 is 15 amino acids long. With 4 bases removed from V and 7 bases from J, the gap between germline ends came to 16 bases. The CDR3 reads CASSSPPQGSGELFF. DNA for the CDR3: TGTGCCAGCAGTTCCCCCCCACAGGGAAGCGGGGAGCTGTTTTTT.

The gene calls are TRBV6-1 and TRBJ1-2; the match to TRBD1 covers 7 bases. The CDR3 contains 13 residues. Germline loops: CDR1 MNHNS, CDR2 SASEGT. The junction had 8 bases not matched to a gene; V was cut back by 5 bases and J by 8 bases. The CDR3 nucleotides are TGTGCCAGCAGTTTCACAGGGGACCAGGGCTACACCTTC. It codes for CASSFTGDQGYTF.

The chain links TRBV29-1 to TRBJ1-1; 7 nucleotides match TRBD1. The CDR3 extends over 14 amino acids. The germline V gene has CDR1 SQVTM and CDR2 ANQGSEA. V dropped 2 bases and J dropped 1; count of bases not matched to a gene: 4. The CDR3 spells CSVEFGTANTEAFF. The DNA for the CDR3 is TGCAGCGTTGAATTTGGGACAGCGAACACTGAAGCTTTCTTT.

This chain connects TRBV5-1 to TRBJ2-7; D is ambiguous. Per germline, CDR1 SGHRS and CDR2 YFSETQ. The V and J ends lost 0 bases and 3 bases respectively, with 10 bases between them. The length of the CDR3 is 14 residues. This CDR3 reads CASSLDYPNYEQYF. The CDR3 bases are TGCGCCAGCAGCTTGGACTATCCCAACTACGAGCAGTACTTC.

The chain links TRBV10-2 to TRBJ2-4; the D is unclear. The V gene's germline CDR1 is WSHSY and CDR2 SAAADI. V dropped 2 bases and J dropped 9 bases, with 8 bases sitting between them. This CDR3 has 12 amino acids. The CDR3 spells CASSETVGIQYF. The DNA for the CDR3 is TGCGCCAGCAGTGAGACGGTCGGCATTCAGTACTTC.

This clone was recorded a few times. The chain combines TRBV11-2 with TRBJ1-1; D is possibly TRBD1 (5 bases). CDR3 length equals 16 residues. Per germline, CDR1 SGHAT and CDR2 FQNNGV. Trimming left V 0 bases short and J 11 bases short, with 22 bases between. The CDR3 bases are TGTGCCAGCAGCTTAGATCGGATAGGGGCTGGCGTTGGGGCTTTCTTT. It specifies CASSLDRIGAGVGAFF.

The rearrangement joins TRBV19 to TRBJ1-5; 11 bases agree with TRBD1. The CDR3 is made up of 16 amino acids. The germline V gene encodes CDR1 LNHDA and CDR2 SQIVND (reference sequence). The V and J ends lost 5 bases and 6 bases, in that order; junction bases with no gene match: 9. CDR3 DNA sequence: TGTGCCAGTAGTGTTTTCGGGACAGGGGGTATTCAGCCCCAGCATTTT. Translation: CASSVFGTGGIQPQHF.

CDR3 nucleotide sequence: TGTGCCAGCAGCGTAGAGGGACTAGCGGGGGGACTCGCAGATACGCAGTATTTT. Its translation is CASSVEGLAGGLADTQYF. V is TRBV9 and J is TRBJ2-3, with TRBD2 identical over 15 bases. V was clipped by 0 bases and J by 4 bases; unmatched bases: 6. Germline CDR1 reads SGDLS; CDR2 reads YYNGEE. This CDR3 comprises 18 residues.